These T cell receptor beta chains were read from a single sample in a study of blood T cell repertoires in COVID-19. Some clones are missing from TCRdb's copy, which holds only in-frame ones; the method was immunoSEQ multiplex PCR. The sample has 200,000 to 300,000 clones, 85% to 90% seen once. The material sequenced was peripheral blood. These receptors were collected from a woman between 40 and 50 years old with acute or convalescent COVID-19. CDR3s leave out the opening cysteine and the closing phenylalanine or tryptophan. Size tells how often a clone was seen (once, few, many) or the class of an expanded clone, and some rows leave it out.

V gene,J gene,clone size,CDR3 protein
TRBV5-4,TRBJ1-6,.,ASSLGGGGNSPLH
TRBV11-2,TRBJ1-1,.,ASSLGTTMNTEAF
TRBV5-1,TRBJ1-1,.,ASSMRDNTNTEAF
TRBV5-1,TRBJ1-4,.,ASSLVSATNEKLF
TRBV5-4,TRBJ1-4,.,ASSLAPGPNEKLF
TRBV2,TRBJ1-2,.,ASSSDRLYGYT
TRBV6-6,TRBJ1-1,.,ASGGNTGRTEAF
TRBV9,TRBJ2-3,.,ASSATSGGGVDTQY
TRBV10-2,TRBJ1-4,.,ATRPGHLVATNEKLF
TRBV10-2,TRBJ1-2,many,ASSETAPYGYT
TRBV30,TRBJ1-4,.,AWGTGLATNEKLF
TRBV3-1/TRBV3-2,TRBJ1-6,.,ASSQNSPLH
TRBV6-4,TRBJ2-3,.,ASSDVGVTTTDTQY
TRBV2,TRBJ1-2,.,ASSPNREGNNGYT
TRBV24-1,TRBJ2-2,.,ATSAPGLAGASGELF
TRBV6-5,TRBJ1-2,.,ASTEALTGNYGYT
TRBV12-3/TRBV12-4,TRBJ1-2,.,ASNLGGVDYT
TRBV2,TRBJ1-6,.,ASSEGPRSYNSPLH
TRBV18,TRBJ1-1,.,ASSRLQGVPTEAF
TRBV27,TRBJ1-5,.,ASSGTGTGQPQH
TRBV2,TRBJ1-1,.,ASSEVGNTEAF
TRBV29-1,TRBJ1-3,few,SVSNSGGTS
TRBV27,TRBJ1-1,.,ASSHSLGADTEAF
TRBV12-3/TRBV12-4,TRBJ1-1,.,ASSPGYGTEAF
TRBV5-1,TRBJ1-4,.,ASRSVGATNEKLF
TRBV29-1,TRBJ1-1,.,SVDSRQRNTEAF
TRBV9,TRBJ1-1,.,ASSRRGNTEAF
TRBV11-3,TRBJ2-1,.,ASSATAYNEQF
TRBV19,TRBJ1-1,.,ASNPGTEAF
TRBV6-5,TRBJ2-5,.,AIKGVVETQY
TRBV12-3/TRBV12-4,TRBJ1-5,.,ASSYINQPQH
TRBV6-4,TRBJ1-4,.,ASSPQQGAGKLF
TRBV4-1,TRBJ2-1,.,ASSPGLAGGLRNEQF
TRBV18,TRBJ2-3,.,ASQTPGGYTQY
TRBV19,TRBJ1-2,.,ASSTTGGYT
TRBV2,TRBJ1-1,.,ASTRQGGVMNTEAF
TRBV9,TRBJ2-1,.,ASSPSGDNEQF
TRBV18,TRBJ1-6,once,ASSPSASRGNSPLH
TRBV24-1,TRBJ1-5,few,ATSDPDTPQH
TRBV10-3,TRBJ1-3,.,AISGPGAGIRNTIY
TRBV5-1,TRBJ1-6,.,ASSLDRGNSPLH
TRBV18,TRBJ1-3,.,ASSPDRVFGNTIY
TRBV27,TRBJ2-2,.,ASSSTTVTITGELF
TRBV28,TRBJ1-5,once,ASSPGGGAGQPQH
TRBV19,TRBJ2-5,.,ASSTLAGEETQY
TRBV19,TRBJ2-5,.,ASTSTGGILETQY
TRBV6-5,TRBJ1-3,.,ASSYSTSGTRNTIY
TRBV7-2,TRBJ2-2,.,ASSANIANTGELF
TRBV5-1,TRBJ2-3,once,ASSVGRTGSTDTQY
TRBV7-6,TRBJ2-2,.,ASSGRHSGTSYTGELF
TRBV9,TRBJ2-1,.,ASSETSGEDYNEQF
TRBV3-1/TRBV3-2,TRBJ1-5,.,ASSLGQGNQPQH